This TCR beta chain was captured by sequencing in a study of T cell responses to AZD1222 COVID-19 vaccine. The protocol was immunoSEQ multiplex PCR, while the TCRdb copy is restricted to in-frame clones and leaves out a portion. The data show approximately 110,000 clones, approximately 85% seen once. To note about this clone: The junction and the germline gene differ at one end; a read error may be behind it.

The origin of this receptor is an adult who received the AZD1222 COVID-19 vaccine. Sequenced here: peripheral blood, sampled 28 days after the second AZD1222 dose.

The CDR3, as DNA: TGCGCCAGCAGCTTGGGGCAGACGTCAAGAGACGGGGACTTC. Its translation is CASSLGQTSRDGDF. The chain links TRBV5-1 to TRBJ2-5, with a weak D call TRBD2 (5 bases). The CDR3 is 14 amino acids. Per the germline V gene, CDR1 is SGHRS and CDR2 is YFSETQ.